This T cell receptor beta chain derives from a study of blood T cell repertoires in COVID-19. Across the study: In each case, the material was cDNA or gDNA derived from T cells, B-cell-depleted T cells, or PBMCs.

Assay used: immunoSEQ multiplex PCR; TCRdb lists only in-frame clones, some missing. The table lists approximately 310,000 clones, 80% to 90% of them singletons, with about 2% in the top ten. CDR3 length: 13 amino acids. The J segment lost 5 bases and the V segment lost 1 base, leaving 1 base of the junction unmatched. The source of this sequence is a man aged 30 to 45 who had recovered from COVID-19. Material: PBMCs or T cells enriched from blood (not recorded which). The rearrangement joins TRBV12-3 or TRBV12-4 to TRBJ1-1; the match to TRBD1 covers 7 bases. The chain's CDR3 is CASSLETGTEAFF. For the CDR3, the DNA is TGTGCCAGCAGTTTAGAGACAGGGACTGAAGCTTTCTTT.